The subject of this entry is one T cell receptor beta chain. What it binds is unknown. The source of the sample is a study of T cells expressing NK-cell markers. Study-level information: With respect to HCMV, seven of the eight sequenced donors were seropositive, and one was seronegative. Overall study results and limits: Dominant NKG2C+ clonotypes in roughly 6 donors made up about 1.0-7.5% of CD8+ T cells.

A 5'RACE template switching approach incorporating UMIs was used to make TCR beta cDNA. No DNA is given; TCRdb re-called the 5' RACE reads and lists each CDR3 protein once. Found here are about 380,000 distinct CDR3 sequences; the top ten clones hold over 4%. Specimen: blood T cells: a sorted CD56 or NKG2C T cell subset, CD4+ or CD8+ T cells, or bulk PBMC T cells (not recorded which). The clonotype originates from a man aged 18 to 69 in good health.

CDR3 protein: CASTNDRPLYNEQFF. V is TRBV6-1 and J is TRBJ2-1; TCRdb outputs TRBD1, but without DNA this stays unchecked. The CDR3 consists of 15 residues. The V gene's germline CDR1 is MNHNS and CDR2 SASEGT.